This section outlines one T cell receptor (beta chain) sequence together with its context. What this receptor recognizes is not known. No base quality values were provided; no much bigger clone lies one nucleotide off. Enrolling through a virtual design, the prospective study's participants ranged in age from roughly 18 to 89 years and lived across roughly 24 United States geographic areas. To assign participants to cohorts, the prospective study relied on clinical history that participants themselves reported in a screening survey and a study questionnaire. Recovered participants in ImmuneRACE Cohort 3 were defined as having two consecutive negative NP/OP PCR tests, clearance from a healthcare professional, or resolution of symptoms. In the prospective study, mobile phlebotomists collected whole blood, serum and a nasopharyngeal or oropharyngeal swab from each participant. Prospective study participants could optionally give additional blood draws and questionnaires over an approximately two-month period. Blood samples from the prospective study were shipped frozen or at room temperature prior to DNA extraction.

TCRbeta CDR3 regions were amplified from genomic DNA by means of the immunoSEQ Assay, a bias-controlled multiplex PCR. The authors processed their data as follows. Nucleated cell counts per sample were estimated from amplification of reference gene primers within the assay. To quantify the absolute abundance of each unique TCRbeta CDR3 rearrangement, sequence reads were collapsed and filtered. For each sample, productive Simpson clonality was calculated by taking the square root of Simpson's diversity index across productive rearrangements. TCRdb took over this immuneACCESS table, retaining in-frame rearrangements with V and J assigned. Such tables are incomplete; in checked studies, under half of the missing clones stem from an unresolved V gene, and the remainder is unexplained. The DNA was the basis for D and trimming; V, J and clone size are from that table. This sample lists hundreds of thousands of clones; 80% to 90% were detected once. Approximately 4.1% of the sample is in the top ten clones.

The sample originates from a study of blood T cell repertoires in COVID-19 (TCRdb year 2020). Study-level background: The collaborator samples originated in the United States, Italy and Spain and spanned the acute and convalescent phases of COVID-19. The prospective study material was composed of cDNA or gDNA derived from T cells, B-cell-depleted T cells, or PBMCs. Subjects who had been exposed to COVID-19, were actively infected with it, or had recovered from it provided the deeply sampled blood TCRbeta repertoires that made up the dataset. The repertoires were released in a freely available public database meant as a resource for research on the immune response to SARS-CoV-2. The samples were drawn from two sources: the first 160 participants of the ongoing ImmuneRACE study, and approximately 1,300 subjects contributed by 6 global collaborators. A de-identified subject ID, COVID-19 status, age in years and sex were almost always included in the sample metadata. Where HLA class I and class II types were available, the types were taken from metadata supplied by the sample provider, not from assay-based typing. Overall study outcomes, separate from this receptor: How much clinical and demographic metadata was included differed by source and by participant, and the metadata was provided uncurated.

Trimming leaves V shorter by 4 bases and J shorter by 5 bases, with the junction holding 3 bases beyond the gene matches. Sequences KGHSH (CDR1) and LQKENI (CDR2) are obtained from the germline V gene. The CDR3 holds 13 amino acids from the cysteine to the phenylalanine. Only the CDR3 part of the read is kept: 39 bases, read in frame from the first base. This TCR came from a woman aged 25-40 years who had recovered from COVID-19. The source material was PBMCs or T cells enriched from blood (not recorded which). The sequence joins TRBV18 to TRBJ1-1; TRBD1 fits 8 bases in the junction. CDR3 reads: CASSQGQETEAFF. The nucleotide sequence reads TGTGCCAGCTCACAGGGACAGGAGACTGAAGCTTTCTTT.